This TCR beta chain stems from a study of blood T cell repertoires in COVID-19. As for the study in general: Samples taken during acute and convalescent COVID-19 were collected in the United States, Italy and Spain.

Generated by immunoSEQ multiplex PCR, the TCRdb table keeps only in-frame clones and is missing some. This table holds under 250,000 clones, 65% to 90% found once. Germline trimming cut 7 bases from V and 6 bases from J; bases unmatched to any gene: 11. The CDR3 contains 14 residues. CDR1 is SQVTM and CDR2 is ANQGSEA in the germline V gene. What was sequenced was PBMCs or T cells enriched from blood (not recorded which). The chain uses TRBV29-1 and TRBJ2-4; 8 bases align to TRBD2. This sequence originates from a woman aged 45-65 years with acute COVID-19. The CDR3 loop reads CSGSGGEEVNIQYF. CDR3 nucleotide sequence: TGCAGCGGGTCCGGGGGGGAAGAAGTAAACATTCAGTACTTC.